A selection of T cell receptor beta chains follows, all from one sample in a study of graft-versus-host responses after intestinal transplantation. The assay was immunoSEQ multiplex PCR, and TCRdb's table has in-frame clones only and misses some. Among some 10,000 clones listed, 36% were seen once. The sequenced sample was alloreactive CD8+ T cells from a mixed lymphocyte reaction culture, obtained before intestinal transplant. These receptors were obtained from a human patient who received an intestinal transplant. Each CDR3 is given with its conserved first and last residue. Expanded clones get a size class; other rows say once, few or many, or leave the size out.

V	J	size	CDR3
TRBV29-1	TRBJ2-7	few	CSVGMGAREQYF
TRBV4-2	TRBJ2-1	-	CASSQVTEDSGSPPRSYNEQFF
TRBV13	TRBJ2-7	few	CASSPRTSGYEQYF
TRBV6-1	TRBJ2-1	-	CASSEGTGDEQFF
TRBV10-3	TRBJ2-5	-	CAISGTSGQETQYF
TRBV6-6	TRBJ1-3	-	CASSYSGGFSGNTIYF
TRBV5-1	TRBJ2-2	-	CASSFRTVNTGELFF
TRBV6-1	TRBJ2-2	-	CASSDDDRSFTGELFF
TRBV7-7	TRBJ2-2	few	CAKKFRASDDRELFF
TRBV7-8	TRBJ2-2	-	CASSLQGAGGGELFF
TRBV7-8	TRBJ2-1	few	CASSRLAGGLDYNEQFF
TRBV28	TRBJ2-3	few	CASSLTSGFTDTQYF
TRBV28	TRBJ2-3	few	CASSEVGGLNTQYF
TRBV13	TRBJ2-3	few	CASSSVLAGGSTDTQYF
TRBV9	TRBJ2-7	few	CASSVASGSFEQYF
TRBV5-1	TRBJ2-2	-	CASSLDRGAPYTGELFF
TRBV28	TRBJ2-3	-	CASSFRSSATDTQYF
TRBV6-4	TRBJ2-1	-	CASSDVAGGHNEQFF
TRBV9	TRBJ2-3	-	CASSVVDFTDTQYF
TRBV5-4	TRBJ1-4	few	CASSLRQTSNEKLFF
TRBV15	TRBJ1-3	-	CATSRDRGSGNTIYF
TRBV7-9	TRBJ1-4	-	CASTGGRSEKLFF
TRBV2	TRBJ2-2	once	CASNDRDRNTGELFF
TRBV2	TRBJ2-5	few	CASRAIAGSRETQYF
TRBV7-6	TRBJ2-1	few	CASSTLAGGRDEQFF
TRBV6-6	TRBJ1-2	few	CASSYSMAQWGYTF
TRBV27	TRBJ2-7	few	CASSLTGLKFYEQYF
TRBV6-6	TRBJ2-7	-	CASSYRGSYEQYF
TRBV13	TRBJ2-6	-	CASTSGLGSGANVLTF
TRBV6-5	TRBJ2-7	few	CASSHSREQYF
TRBV7-6	TRBJ2-5	-	CASGRTGSWQETQYF
TRBV6-4	TRBJ2-3	few	CASSGGSSTDTQYF
TRBV5-5	TRBJ2-7	-	CASSLGGYEQYF
TRBV7-6	TRBJ2-7	-	CASSFSPRGFDEQYF
TRBV4-1	TRBJ1-4	-	CASSGEAILIEKLFF
TRBV11-2	TRBJ2-3	-	CASSLVGWGSSTDTQYF
TRBV27	TRBJ1-6	-	CASSLVRTANSPLHF
TRBV6-1	TRBJ2-2	-	CASSEYSGSGSGELFF
TRBV28	TRBJ2-3	-	CASSSRTDSVVDTQYF
TRBV4-2	TRBJ2-7	-	CASSQSAGAAYEQYF
TRBV28	TRBJ2-1	few	CASSLWDYHPGASNEQFF
TRBV7-8	TRBJ2-7	-	CASSLLTGAPHEQYF
TRBV15	TRBJ2-5	few	CATTGQASGAETQYF
TRBV20-1	TRBJ1-1	few	CSASRYTEAFF
TRBV19	TRBJ1-6	medium-sized	CASSIGGSPLHF
TRBV6-5	TRBJ2-5	-	CASSRSGIGWETQYF
TRBV2	TRBJ2-2	-	CASIPTPGQGGADTGELFF
TRBV27	TRBJ2-7	-	CASSFRGRGGEQYF
TRBV10-2	TRBJ1-1	-	CASRQGVAFF
TRBV6-6	TRBJ1-1	-	CASSYNPGGTEAFF
TRBV7-2	TRBJ1-2	-	CASSLHRGHGYTF
TRBV30	TRBJ1-4	-	CAWSLRRIGGDGRANEKLFF
TRBV19	TRBJ1-5	-	CASSIDGYSNQPQHF
TRBV27	TRBJ2-3	-	CASSSRLGGDTQYF
TRBV9	TRBJ2-3	few	CASSVAPGRAKYF
TRBV6-1	TRBJ1-5	few	CASSVVTGGNQPQHF
TRBV4-2	TRBJ1-2	-	CASSQEGTPGYTF
TRBV19	TRBJ1-5	-	CASNTAGTGNQPQHF
TRBV18	TRBJ2-1	-	CASSKNRELYNEQFF
TRBV5-4	TRBJ1-1	medium-sized	CASSSRGPSAEAFF